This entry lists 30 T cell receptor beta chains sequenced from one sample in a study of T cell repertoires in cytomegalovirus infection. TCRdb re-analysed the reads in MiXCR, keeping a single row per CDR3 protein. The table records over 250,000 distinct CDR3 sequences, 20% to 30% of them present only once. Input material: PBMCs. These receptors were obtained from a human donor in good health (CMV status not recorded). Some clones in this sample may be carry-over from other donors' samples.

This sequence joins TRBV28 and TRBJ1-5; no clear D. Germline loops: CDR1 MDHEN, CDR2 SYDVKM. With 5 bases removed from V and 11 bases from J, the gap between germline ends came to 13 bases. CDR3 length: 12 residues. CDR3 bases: TGTGCCAGCAGTCCCCCAGCTTTGACCCAGCATTTT. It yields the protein CASSPPALTQHF.

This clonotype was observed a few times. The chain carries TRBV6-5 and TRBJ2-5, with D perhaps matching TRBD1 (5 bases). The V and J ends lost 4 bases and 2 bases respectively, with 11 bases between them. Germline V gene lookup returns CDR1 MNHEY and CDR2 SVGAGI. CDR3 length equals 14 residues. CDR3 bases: TGTGCCAGCAGTTTTCTGGCAGGGCAAGAGACCCAGTACTTC. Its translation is CASSFLAGQETQYF.

CDR3 sequence reads: CSARLQASYEQYF. DNA of the CDR3: TGCAGCGCCAGGTTACAGGCCTCCTACGAGCAGTACTTC. This chain uses TRBV29-1 with TRBJ2-7, with a weak D call TRBD1 (5 bases). This CDR3 is built from 13 residues. V was shortened by 7 bases and J by 0 bases, with 13 bases between the two germline ends. Germline assignment: CDR1 SQVTM and CDR2 ANQGSEA.

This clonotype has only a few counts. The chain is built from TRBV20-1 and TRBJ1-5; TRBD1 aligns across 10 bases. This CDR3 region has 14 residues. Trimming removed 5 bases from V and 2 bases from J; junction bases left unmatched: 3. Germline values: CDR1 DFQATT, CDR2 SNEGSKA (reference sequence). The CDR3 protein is CSAPGTGGNQPQHF. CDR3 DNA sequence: TGCAGTGCTCCCGGGACAGGGGGCAATCAGCCCCAGCATTTT.

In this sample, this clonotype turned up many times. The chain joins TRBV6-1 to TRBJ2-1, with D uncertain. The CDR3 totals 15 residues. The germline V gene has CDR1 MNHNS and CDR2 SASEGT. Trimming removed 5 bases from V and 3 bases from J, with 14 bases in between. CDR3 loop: CASSLGSYSYNEQFF. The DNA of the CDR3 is TGTGCCAGCAGTCTGGGCAGCTACAGCTACAATGAGCAGTTCTTC.

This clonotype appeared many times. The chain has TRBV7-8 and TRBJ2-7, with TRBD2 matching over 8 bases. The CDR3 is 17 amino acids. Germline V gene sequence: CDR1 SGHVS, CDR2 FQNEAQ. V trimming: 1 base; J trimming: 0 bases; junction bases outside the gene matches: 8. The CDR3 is CASSLGVAGPISYEQYV. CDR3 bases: TGTGCCAGCAGCTTAGGGGTAGCGGGGCCGATCTCCTACGAGCAGTACGTC.

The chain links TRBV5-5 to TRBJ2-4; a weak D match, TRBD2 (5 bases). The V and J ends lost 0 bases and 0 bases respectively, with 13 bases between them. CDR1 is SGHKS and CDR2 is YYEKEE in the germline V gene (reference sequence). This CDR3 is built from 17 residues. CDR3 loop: CASSLEQRTVAKNIQYF. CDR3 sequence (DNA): TGTGCCAGCAGCTTGGAACAGCGGACTGTAGCCAAAAACATTCAGTACTTC.

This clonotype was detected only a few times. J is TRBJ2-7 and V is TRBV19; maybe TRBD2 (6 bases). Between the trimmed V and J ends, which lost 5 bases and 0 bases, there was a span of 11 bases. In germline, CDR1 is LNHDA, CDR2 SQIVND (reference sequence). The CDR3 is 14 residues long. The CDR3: CASSWEAVSYEQYF. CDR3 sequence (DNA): TGTGCCAGTAGTTGGGAGGCAGTCTCCTACGAGCAGTACTTC.

CDR3 in DNA: TGTGCCACCGCGGCGGGGCCCACCTACGAGCAGTACGTC. Amino acid sequence: CATAAGPTYEQYV. The rearrangement uses TRBV19 and TRBJ2-7; the D gene is possibly TRBD2 (6 bases). The V end was cut by 10 bases, the J end by 2 bases, with 15 bases between. Germline CDR1 is LNHDA and CDR2 is SQIVND (reference sequence). This CDR3 region has 13 residues.

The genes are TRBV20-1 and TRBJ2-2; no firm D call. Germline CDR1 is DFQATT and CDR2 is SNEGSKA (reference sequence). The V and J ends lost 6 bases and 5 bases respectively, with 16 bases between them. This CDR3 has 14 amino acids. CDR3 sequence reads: CSALNPLGTGELFF. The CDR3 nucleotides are TGCAGTGCCCTTAACCCATTGGGGACCGGGGAGCTGTTTTTT.

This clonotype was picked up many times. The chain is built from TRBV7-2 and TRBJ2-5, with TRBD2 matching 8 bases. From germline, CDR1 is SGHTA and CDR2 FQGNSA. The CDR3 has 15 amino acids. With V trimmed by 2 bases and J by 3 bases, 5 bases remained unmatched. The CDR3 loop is CASSLRTSTEETQYF. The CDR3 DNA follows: TGTGCCAGCAGCTTACGGACTAGCACCGAAGAGACCCAGTACTTC.

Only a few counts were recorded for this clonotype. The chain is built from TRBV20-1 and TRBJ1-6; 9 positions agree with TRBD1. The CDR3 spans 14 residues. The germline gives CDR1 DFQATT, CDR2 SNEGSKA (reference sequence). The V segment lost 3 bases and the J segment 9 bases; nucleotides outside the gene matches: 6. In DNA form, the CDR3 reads TGCAGTGCTAGGCTCGACAGGGGGATTTCACCCCTCCACTTT. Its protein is CSARLDRGISPLHF.

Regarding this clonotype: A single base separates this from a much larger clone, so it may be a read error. CDR3 sequence (DNA): TGTGCCAGCAGCTTCATTTACAATGAGCAGTTCTTC. It is translated as CASSFIYNEQFF. V is TRBV11-2 and J is TRBJ2-1; D not resolved. V was clipped by 3 bases and J by 4 bases, with 4 bases between them. CDR1 and CDR2 from the germline V gene are SGHAT and FQNNGV. CDR3 length equals 12 residues.

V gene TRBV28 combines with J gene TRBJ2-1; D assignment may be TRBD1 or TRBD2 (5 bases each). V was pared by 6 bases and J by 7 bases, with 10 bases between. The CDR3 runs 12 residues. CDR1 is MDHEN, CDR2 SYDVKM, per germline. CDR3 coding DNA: TGTGCCAGCAGGACGGGACGGAATGAGCAGTTCTTC. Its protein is CASRTGRNEQFF.

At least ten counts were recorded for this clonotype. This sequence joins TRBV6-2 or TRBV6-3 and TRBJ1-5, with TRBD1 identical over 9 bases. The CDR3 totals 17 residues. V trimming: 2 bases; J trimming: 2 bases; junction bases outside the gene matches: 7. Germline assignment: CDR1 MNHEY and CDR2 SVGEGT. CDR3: CASSYRTGEVGNQPQHF. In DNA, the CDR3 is TGTGCCAGCAGTTACAGGACAGGGGAAGTCGGCAATCAGCCCCAGCATTTT.

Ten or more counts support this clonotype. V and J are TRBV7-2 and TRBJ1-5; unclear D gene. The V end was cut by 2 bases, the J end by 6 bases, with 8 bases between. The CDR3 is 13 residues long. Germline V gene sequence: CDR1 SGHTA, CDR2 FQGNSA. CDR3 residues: CASSLSWFQPQHF. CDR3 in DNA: TGTGCCAGCAGCTTATCTTGGTTTCAGCCCCAGCATTTT.

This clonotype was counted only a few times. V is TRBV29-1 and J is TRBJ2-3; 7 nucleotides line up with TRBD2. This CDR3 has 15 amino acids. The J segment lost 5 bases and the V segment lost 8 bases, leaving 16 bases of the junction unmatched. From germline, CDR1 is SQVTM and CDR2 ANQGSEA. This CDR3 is CSTSPEGGGRDTQYF. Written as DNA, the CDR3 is TGCAGCACTTCGCCGGAGGGAGGCGGGAGAGATACGCAGTATTTT.

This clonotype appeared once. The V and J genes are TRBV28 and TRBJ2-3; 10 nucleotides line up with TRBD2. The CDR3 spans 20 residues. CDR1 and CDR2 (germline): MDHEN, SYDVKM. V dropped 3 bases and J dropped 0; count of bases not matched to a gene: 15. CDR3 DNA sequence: TGTGCCAGCAGTTTCCCCCTCCTAGCGGGGGAGCCTTCTAGCACAGATACGCAGTATTTT. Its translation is CASSFPLLAGEPSSTDTQYF.

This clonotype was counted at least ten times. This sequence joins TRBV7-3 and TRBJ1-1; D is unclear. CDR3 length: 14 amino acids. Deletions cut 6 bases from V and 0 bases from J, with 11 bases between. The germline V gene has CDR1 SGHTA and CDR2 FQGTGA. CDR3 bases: TGTGCCAGCAGAAAGGAGGTCATGAACACTGAAGCTTTCTTT. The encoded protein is CASRKEVMNTEAFF.

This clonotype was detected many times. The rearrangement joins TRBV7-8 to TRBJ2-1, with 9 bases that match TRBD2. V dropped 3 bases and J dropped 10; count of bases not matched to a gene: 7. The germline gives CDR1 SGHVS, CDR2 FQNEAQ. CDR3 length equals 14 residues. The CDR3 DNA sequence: TGTGCCAGCAGCTTTAGCGGGAGATTAGGGGAGCAGTTCTTC. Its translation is CASSFSGRLGEQFF. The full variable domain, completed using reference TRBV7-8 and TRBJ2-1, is GAGVSQSPRYKVAKRGQDVALRCDPISGHVSLFWYQQALGQGPEFLTYFQNEAQLDKSGLPSDRFFAERPEGSVSTLKIQRTQQEDSAVYLCASSFSGRLGEQFFGPGTRLTVL.

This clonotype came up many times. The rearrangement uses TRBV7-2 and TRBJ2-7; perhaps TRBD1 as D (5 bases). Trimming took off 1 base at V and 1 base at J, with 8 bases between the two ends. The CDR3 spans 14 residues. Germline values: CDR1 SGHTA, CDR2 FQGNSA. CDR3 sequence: CASSLGPGSYEQYF. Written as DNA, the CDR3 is TGTGCCAGCAGCTTAGGTCCAGGGTCCTACGAGCAGTACTTC.

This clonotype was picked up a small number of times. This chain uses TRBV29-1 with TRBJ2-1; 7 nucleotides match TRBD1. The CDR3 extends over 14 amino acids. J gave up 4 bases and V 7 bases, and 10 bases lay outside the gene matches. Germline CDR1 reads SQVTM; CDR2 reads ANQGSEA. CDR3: CSGTGTAIYNEQFF. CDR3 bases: TGCAGCGGAACCGGGACAGCCATTTACAATGAGCAGTTCTTC.

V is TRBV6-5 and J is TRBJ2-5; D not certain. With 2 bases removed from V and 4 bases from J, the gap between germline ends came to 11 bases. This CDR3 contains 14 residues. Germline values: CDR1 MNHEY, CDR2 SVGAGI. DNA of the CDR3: TGTGCCAGCAGTTACGATATTGGACGAGAGACCCAGTACTTC. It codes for CASSYDIGRETQYF.

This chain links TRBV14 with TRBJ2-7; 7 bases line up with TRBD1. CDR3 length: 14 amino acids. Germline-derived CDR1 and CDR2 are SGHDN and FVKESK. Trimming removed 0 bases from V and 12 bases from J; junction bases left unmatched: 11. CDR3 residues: CASSQDVTGLIRYF. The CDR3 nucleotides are TGTGCCAGCAGCCAAGATGTGACAGGGTTGATAAGGTACTTC.

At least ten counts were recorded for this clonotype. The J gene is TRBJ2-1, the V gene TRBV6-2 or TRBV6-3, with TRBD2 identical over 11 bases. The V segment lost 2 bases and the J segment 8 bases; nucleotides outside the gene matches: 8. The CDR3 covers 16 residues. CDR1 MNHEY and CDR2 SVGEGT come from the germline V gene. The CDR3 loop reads CASSYPTSGTVDEQFF. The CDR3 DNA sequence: TGTGCCAGCAGTTACCCGACTAGCGGGACCGTGGATGAGCAGTTCTTC.

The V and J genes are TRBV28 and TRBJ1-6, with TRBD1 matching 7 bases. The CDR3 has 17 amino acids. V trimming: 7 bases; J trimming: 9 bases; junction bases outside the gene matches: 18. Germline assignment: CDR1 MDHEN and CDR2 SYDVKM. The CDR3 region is CASKFIGTEGLGSPLHF. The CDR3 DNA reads TGTGCCAGCAAGTTTATTGGGACAGAGGGGCTTGGTTCACCCCTCCACTTT.

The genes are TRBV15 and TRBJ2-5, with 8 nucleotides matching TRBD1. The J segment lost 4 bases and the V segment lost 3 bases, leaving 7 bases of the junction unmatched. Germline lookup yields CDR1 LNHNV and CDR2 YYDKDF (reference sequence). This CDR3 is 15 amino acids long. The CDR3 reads CATSSPGTGLETQYF. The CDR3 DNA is TGTGCCACCAGCAGTCCCGGGACAGGATTAGAGACCCAGTACTTC.

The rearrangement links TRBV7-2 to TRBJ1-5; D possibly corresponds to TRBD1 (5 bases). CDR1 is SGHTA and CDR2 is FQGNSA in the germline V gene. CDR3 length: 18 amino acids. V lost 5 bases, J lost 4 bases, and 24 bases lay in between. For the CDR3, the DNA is TGTGCCAGCAGCCCTACCTCCCCGCAGGGATCTGGGAATCAGCCCCAGCATTTT. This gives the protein CASSPTSPQGSGNQPQHF.

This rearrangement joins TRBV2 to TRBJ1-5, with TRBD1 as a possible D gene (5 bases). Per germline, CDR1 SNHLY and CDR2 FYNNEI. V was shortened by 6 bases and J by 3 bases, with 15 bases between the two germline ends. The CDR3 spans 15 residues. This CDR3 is CASRSPGPANQPQHF. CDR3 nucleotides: TGTGCCAGCAGATCCCCAGGGCCGGCCAATCAGCCCCAGCATTTT.

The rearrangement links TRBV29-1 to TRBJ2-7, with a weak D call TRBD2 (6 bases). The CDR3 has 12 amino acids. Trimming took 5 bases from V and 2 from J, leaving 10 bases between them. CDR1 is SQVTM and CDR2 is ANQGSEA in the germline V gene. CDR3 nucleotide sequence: TGCAGCGTTAAGTGGGGGGCCTACGAGCAGTACTTC. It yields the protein CSVKWGAYEQYF.